This T cell receptor (beta chain) appears in the sequencing data of a study of T cells in Graves' hyperthyroidism and ophthalmopathy. RNA transcripts yielded amplified TCR beta CDR3 regions. Using the HTBI primer set, a first-round RT-PCR was run on the TCR CDR3. TCRdb called the multiplex PCR reads again in MiXCR, with one record for every CDR3 protein. Of about 250,000 distinct CDR3 sequences in the sample, 20% to 25% were seen once. This clonotype came up a few times. This clonotype originated in a man younger than 40 with Graves' ophthalmopathy. Sequencing was done on a sample of blood.

CDR3 loop: CASTPTSVAPETQYF. The DNA for the CDR3 is TGTGCCAGTACCCCGACTAGCGTGGCGCCAGAGACCCAGTACTTC. The rearrangement uses TRBV19 and TRBJ2-5; 8 nucleotides match TRBD2. The J segment lost 4 bases and the V segment lost 7 bases, leaving 11 bases of the junction unmatched. The CDR3 length is 15 residues. Germline V CDR1 and CDR2: LNHDA, SQIVND (reference sequence).